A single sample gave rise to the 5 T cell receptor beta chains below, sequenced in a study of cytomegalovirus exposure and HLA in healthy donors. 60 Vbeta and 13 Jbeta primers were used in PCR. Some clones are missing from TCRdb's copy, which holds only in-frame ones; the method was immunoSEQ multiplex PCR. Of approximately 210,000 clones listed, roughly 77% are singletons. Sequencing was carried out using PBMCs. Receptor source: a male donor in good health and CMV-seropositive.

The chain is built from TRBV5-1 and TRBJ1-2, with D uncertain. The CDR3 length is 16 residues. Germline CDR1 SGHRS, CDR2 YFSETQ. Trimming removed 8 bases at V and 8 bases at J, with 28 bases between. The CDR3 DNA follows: TGCGCCAGTAGCGTTAGCTCCGGGTCTAGCGGCGGCGGCTACACCTTC. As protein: CASSVSSGSSGGGYTF.

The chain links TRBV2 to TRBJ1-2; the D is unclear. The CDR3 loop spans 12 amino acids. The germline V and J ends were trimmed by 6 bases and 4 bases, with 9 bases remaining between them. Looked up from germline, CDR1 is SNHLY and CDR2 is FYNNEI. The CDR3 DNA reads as TGTGCCAGCAGCCCAGAGGGCTATGGCTACACCTTC. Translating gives CASSPEGYGYTF.

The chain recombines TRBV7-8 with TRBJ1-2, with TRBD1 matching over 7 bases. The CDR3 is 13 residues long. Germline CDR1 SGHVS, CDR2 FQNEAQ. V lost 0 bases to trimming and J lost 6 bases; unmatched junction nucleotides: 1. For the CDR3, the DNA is TGTGCCAGCAGCTTAGCCGGGACAGATGGCTACACCTTC. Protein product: CASSLAGTDGYTF.

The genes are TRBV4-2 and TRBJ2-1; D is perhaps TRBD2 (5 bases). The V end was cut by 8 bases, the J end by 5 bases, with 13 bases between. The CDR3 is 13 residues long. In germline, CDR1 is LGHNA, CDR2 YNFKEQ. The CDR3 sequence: CASGKRSHNEQFF. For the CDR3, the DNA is TGTGCCAGCGGGAAGCGGAGCCACAATGAGCAGTTCTTC.

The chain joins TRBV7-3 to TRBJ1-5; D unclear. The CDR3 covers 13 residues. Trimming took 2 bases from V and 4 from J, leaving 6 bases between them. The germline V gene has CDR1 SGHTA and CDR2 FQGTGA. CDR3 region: CASSLEPNQPQHF. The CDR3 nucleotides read TGTGCCAGCAGCTTAGAGCCGAATCAGCCCCAGCATTTT.